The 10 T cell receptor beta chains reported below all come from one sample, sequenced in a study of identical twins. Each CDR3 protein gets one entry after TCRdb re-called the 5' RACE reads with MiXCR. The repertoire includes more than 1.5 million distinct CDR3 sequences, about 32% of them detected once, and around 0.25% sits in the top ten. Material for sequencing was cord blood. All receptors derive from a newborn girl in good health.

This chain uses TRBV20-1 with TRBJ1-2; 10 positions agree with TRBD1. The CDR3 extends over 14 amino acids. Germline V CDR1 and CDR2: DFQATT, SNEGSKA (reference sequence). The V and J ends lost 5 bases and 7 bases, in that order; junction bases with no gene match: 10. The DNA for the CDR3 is TGCAGTGCTTCTCCCGGGACAGGGGTCCGTGGCTACACCTTC. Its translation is CSASPGTGVRGYTF.

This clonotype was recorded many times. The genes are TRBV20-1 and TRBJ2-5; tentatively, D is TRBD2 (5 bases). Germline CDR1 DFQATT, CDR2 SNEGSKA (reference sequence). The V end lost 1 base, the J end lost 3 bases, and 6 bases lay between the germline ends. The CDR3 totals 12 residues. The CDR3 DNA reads TGCAGTGCTAGAGTGGGAGAAGAGACCCAGTACTTC. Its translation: CSARVGEETQYF.

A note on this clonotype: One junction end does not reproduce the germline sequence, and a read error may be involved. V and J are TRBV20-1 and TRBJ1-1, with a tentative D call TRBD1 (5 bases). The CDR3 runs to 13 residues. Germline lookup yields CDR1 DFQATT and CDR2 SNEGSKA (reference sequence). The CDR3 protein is CSTSLRANTEAFF. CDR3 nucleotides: TGCAGTACTAGTCTCAGGGCGAACACTGAAGCTTTCTTT.

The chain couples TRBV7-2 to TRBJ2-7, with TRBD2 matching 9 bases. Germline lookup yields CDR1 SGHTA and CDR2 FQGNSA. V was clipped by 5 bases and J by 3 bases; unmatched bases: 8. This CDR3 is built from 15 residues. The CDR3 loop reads CASSPETSGIYEQYF. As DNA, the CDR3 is TGTGCCAGCAGCCCGGAGACTAGCGGAATCTACGAGCAGTACTTC.

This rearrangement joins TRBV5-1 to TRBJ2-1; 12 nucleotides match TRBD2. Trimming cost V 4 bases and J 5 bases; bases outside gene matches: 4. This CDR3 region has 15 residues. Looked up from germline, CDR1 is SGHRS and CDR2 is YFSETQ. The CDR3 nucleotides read TGCGCCAGCAGCATAACTAGCGGGAGGAACAATGAGCAGTTCTTC. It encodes CASSITSGRNNEQFF.

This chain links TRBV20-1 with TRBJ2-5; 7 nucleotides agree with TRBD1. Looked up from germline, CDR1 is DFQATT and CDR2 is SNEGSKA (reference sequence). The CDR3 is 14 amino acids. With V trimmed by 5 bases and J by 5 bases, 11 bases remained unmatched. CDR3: CSAAQETGRETQYF. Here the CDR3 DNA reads TGCAGTGCTGCCCAAGAGACAGGGCGGGAGACCCAGTACTTC.

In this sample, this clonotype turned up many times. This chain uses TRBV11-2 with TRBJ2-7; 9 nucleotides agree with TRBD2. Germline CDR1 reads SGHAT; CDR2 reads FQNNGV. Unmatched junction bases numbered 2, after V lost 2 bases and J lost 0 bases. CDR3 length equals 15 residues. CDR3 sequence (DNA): TGTGCCAGCAGCTTAATTAGCGGGAGCTCCTACGAGCAGTACTTC. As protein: CASSLISGSSYEQYF.

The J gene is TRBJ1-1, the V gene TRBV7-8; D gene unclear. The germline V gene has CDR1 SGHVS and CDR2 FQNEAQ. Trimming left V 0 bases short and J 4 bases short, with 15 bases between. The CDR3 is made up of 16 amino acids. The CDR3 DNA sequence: TGTGCCAGCAGCTTAGCGCTCAAAGTTAACCCCACTGAAGCTTTCTTT. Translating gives CASSLALKVNPTEAFF.

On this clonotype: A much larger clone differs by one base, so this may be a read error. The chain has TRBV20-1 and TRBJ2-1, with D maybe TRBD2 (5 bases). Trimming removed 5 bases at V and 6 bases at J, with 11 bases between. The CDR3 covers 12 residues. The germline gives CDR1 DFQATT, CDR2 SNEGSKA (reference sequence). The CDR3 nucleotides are TGCAGTGCTGGCCGGACTTCCAATGAGCAGTTCTTC. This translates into CSAGRTSNEQFF.

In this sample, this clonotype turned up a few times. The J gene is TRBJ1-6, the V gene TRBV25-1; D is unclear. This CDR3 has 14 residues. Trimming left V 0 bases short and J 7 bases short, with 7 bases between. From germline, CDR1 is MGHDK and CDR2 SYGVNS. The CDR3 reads CASSEYVQNSPLHF. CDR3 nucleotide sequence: TGTGCCAGCAGTGAATATGTGCAGAATTCACCCCTCCACTTT.